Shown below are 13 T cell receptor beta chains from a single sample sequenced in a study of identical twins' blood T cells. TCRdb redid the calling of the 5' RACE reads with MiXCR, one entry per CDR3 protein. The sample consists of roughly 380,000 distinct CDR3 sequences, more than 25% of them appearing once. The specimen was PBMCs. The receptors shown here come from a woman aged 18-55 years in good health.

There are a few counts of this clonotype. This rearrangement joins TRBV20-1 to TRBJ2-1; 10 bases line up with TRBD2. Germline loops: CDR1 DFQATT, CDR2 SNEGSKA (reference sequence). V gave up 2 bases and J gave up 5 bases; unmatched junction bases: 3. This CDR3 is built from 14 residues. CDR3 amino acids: CSARIAGGHNEQFF. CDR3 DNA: TGCAGTGCTAGAATAGCGGGGGGCCACAATGAGCAGTTCTTC.

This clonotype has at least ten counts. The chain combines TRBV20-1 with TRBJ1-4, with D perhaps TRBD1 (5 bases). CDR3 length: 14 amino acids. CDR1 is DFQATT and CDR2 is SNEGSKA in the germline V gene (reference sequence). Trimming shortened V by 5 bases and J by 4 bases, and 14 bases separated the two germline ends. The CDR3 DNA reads TGCAGTGCTCGGCCCCTGGGGGGTAATGAAAAACTGTTTTTT. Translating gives CSARPLGGNEKLFF.

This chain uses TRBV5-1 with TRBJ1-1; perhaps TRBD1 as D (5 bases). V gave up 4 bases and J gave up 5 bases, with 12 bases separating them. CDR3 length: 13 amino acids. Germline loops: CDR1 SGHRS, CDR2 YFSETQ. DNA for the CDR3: TGCGCCAGCAGCGTGGGACTTAAAACTGAAGCTTTCTTT. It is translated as CASSVGLKTEAFF.

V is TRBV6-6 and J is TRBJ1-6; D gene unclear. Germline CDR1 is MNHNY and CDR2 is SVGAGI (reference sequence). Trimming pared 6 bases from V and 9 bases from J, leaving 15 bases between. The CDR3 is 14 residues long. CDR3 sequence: CASRLAGLSSPLHF. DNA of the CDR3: TGTGCCAGCAGGCTGGCGGGGTTGAGTTCACCCCTCCACTTT.

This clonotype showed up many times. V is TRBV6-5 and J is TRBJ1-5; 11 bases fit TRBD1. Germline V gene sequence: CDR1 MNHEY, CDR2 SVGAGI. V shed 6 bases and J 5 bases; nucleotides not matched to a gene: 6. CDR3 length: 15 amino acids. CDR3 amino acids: CASSLRTGGHQPQHF. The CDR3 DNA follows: TGTGCCAGCAGCCTCCGGACAGGGGGCCATCAGCCCCAGCATTTT.

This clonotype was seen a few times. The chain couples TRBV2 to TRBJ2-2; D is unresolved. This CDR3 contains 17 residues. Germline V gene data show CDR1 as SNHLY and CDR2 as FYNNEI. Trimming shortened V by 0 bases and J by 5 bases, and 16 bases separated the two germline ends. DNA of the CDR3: TGTGCCAGCAGTGAAGCTAGAGAATTACCTTGGACCGGGGAGCTGTTTTTT. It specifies CASSEARELPWTGELFF.

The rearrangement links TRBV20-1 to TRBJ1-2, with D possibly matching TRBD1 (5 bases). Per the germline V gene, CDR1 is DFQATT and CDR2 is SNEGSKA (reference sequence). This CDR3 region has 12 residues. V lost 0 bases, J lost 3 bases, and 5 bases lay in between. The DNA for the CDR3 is TGCAGTGCTAGAGAACAGGACTATGGCTACACCTTC. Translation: CSAREQDYGYTF.

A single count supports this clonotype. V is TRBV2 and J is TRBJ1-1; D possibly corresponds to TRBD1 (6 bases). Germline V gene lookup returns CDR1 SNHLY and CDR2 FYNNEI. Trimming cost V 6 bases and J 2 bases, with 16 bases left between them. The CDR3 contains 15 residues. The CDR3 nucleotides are TGTGCCAGCAGACCGACAGGAAGGGAAAACACTGAAGCTTTCTTT. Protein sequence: CASRPTGRENTEAFF.

The CDR3 DNA reads TGTGCCAGCAGCCCCGGAACGAACTCTGGAAACACCATATATTTT. Residues: CASSPGTNSGNTIYF. V and J are TRBV7-9 and TRBJ1-3; no definite D call. The CDR3 totals 15 residues. V was cut by 5 bases and J by 0 bases, with 11 bases left in between. Germline V gives CDR1 SEHNR, CDR2 FQNEAQ (reference sequence).

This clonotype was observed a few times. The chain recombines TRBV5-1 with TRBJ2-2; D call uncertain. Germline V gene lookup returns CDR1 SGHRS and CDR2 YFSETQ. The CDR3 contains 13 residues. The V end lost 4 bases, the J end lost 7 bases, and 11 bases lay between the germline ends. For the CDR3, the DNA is TGCGCCAGCAGCGGCGCGGCTGACGGGGAGCTGTTTTTT. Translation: CASSGAADGELFF.

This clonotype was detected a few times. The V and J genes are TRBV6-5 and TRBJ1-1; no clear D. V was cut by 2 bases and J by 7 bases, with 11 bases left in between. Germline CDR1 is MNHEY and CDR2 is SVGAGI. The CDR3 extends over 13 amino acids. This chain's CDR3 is CASSYLGRNEAFF. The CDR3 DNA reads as TGTGCCAGCAGTTACCTTGGACGGAATGAAGCTTTCTTT.

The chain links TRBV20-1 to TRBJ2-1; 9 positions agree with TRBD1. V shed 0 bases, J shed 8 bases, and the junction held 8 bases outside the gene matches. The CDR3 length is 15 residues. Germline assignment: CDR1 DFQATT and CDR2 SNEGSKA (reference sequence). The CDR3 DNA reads TGCAGTGCTAGAGATCTAGACAGGGGGAGCGATGAGCAGTTCTTC. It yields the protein CSARDLDRGSDEQFF.

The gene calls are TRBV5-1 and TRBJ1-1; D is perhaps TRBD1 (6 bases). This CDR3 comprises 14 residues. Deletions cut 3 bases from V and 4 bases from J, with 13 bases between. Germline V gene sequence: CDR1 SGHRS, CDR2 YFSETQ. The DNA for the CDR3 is TGCGCCAGCAGCTCCCCAGGGGAAATCACTGAAGCTTTCTTT. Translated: CASSSPGEITEAFF. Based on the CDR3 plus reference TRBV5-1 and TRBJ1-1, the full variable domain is KAGVTQTPRYLIKTRGQQVTLSCSPISGHRSVSWYQQTPGQGLQFLFEYFSETQRNKGNFPGRFSGRQFSNSRSEMNVSTLELGDSALYLCASSSPGEITEAFFGQGTRLTVV.